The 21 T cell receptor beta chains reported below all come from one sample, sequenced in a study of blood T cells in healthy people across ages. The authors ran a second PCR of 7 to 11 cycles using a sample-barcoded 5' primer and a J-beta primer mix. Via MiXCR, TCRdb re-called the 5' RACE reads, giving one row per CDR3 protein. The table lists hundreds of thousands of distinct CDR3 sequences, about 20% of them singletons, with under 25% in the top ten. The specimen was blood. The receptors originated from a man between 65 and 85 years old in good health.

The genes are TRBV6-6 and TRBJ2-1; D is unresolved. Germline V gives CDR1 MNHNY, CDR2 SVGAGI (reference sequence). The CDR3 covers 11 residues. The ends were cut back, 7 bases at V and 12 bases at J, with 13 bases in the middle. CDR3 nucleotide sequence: TGTGCCAGCATTGACCGCCATGGGCAGTTCTTC. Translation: CASIDRHGQFF.

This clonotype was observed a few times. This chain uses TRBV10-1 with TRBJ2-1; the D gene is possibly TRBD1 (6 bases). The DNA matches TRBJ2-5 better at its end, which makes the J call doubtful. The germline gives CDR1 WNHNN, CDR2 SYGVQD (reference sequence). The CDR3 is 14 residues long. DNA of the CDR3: TGCGCCAGCAGTGAGCACAGGGATACGGAGACCCAGTACTTC. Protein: CASSEHRDTETQYF.

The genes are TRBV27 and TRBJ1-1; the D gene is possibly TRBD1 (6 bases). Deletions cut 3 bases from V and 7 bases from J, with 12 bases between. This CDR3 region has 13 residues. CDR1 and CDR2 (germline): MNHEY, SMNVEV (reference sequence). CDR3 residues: CASSFRGGFEAFF. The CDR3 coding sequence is TGTGCCAGCAGTTTTAGGGGGGGTTTTGAAGCTTTCTTT.

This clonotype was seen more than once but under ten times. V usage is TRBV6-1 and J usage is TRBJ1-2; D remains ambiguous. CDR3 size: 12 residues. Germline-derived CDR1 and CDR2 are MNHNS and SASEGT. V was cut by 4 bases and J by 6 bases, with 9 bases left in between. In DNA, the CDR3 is TGTGCCAGCAGTGGGCAGGTAGATGGCTACACCTTC. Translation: CASSGQVDGYTF.

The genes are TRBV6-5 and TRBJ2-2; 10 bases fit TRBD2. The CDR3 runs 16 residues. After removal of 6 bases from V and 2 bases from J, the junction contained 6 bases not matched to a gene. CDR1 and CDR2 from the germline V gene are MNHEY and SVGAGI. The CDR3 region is CASSRTSGDNTGELFF. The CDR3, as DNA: TGTGCCAGCAGCAGAACTAGCGGGGACAACACCGGGGAGCTGTTTTTT.

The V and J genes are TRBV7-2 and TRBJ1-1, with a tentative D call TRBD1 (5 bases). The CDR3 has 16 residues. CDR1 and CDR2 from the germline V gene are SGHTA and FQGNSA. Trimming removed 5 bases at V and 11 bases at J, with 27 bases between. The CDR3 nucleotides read TGTGCCAGCAGCCGCTCCATTGGGGCCCTACCGCTTGACGCTTTCTTT. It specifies CASSRSIGALPLDAFF. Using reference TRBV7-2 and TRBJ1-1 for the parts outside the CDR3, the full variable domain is GAGVSQSPSNKVTEKGKDVELRCDPISGHTALYWYRQSLGQGLEFLIYFQGNSAPDKSGLPSDRFSAERTGGSVSTLTIQRTQQEDSAVYLCASSRSIGALPLDAFFGQGTRLTVV.

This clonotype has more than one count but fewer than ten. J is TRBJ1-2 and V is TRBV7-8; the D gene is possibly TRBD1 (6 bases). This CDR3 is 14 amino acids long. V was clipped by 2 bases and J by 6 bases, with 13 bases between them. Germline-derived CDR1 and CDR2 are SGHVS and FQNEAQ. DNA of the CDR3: TGTGCCAGCAGCTTAAATTCGGGGGGCAATGGCTACACCTTC. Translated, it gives CASSLNSGGNGYTF.

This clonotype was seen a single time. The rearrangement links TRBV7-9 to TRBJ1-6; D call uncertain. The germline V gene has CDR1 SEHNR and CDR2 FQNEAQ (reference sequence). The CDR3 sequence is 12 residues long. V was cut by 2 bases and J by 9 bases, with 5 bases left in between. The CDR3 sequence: CASSLSSSPLHF. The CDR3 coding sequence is TGTGCCAGCAGCTTAAGTTCTTCACCCCTCCACTTT.

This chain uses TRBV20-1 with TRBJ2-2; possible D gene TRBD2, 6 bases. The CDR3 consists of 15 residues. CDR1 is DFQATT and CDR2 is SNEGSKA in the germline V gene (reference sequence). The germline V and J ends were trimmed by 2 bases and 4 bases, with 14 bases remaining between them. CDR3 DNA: TGCAGTGCTAGATATGGCGGGGTCGGCACCGGGGAGCTGTTTTTT. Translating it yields CSARYGGVGTGELFF.

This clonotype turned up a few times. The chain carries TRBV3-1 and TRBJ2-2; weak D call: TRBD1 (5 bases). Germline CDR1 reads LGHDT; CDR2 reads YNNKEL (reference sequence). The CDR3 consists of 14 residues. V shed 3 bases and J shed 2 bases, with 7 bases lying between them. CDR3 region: CASSHTGNTGELFF. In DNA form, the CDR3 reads TGTGCCAGCAGCCATACAGGAAACACCGGGGAGCTGTTTTTT.

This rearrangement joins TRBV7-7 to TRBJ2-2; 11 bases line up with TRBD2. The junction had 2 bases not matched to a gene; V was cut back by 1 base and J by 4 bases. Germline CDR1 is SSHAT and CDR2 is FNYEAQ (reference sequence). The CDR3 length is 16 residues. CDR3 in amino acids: CASSLVLAGGTGELFF. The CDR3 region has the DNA TGTGCCAGCAGCTTAGTCCTAGCGGGGGGCACCGGGGAGCTGTTTTTT. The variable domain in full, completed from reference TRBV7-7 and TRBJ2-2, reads GAGVSQSPRYKVTKRGQDVTLRCDPISSHATLYWYQQALGQGPEFLTYFNYEAQPDKSGLPSDRFSAERPEGSISTLTIQRTEQRDSAMYRCASSLVLAGGTGELFFGEGSRLTVL.

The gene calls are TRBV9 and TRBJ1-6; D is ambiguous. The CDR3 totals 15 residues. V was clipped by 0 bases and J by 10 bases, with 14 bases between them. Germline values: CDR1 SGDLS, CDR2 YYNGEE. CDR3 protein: CASSVELPGRSPLHF. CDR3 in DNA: TGTGCCAGCAGCGTAGAACTACCGGGGAGATCACCCCTCCACTTT.

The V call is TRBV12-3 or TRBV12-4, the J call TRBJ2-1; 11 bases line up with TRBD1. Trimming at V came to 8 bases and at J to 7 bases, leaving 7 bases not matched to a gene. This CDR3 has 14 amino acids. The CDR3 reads CASSLGTGGNEQFF. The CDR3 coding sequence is TGTGCCAGCTCCTTGGGGACAGGGGGGAATGAGCAGTTCTTC.

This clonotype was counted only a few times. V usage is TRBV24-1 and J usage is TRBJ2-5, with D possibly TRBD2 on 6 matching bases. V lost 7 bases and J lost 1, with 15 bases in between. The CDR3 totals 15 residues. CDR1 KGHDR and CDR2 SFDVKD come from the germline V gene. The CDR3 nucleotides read TGTGCCACCAGAGAGGTCGGACTAAGCCAAGAGACCCAGTACTTC. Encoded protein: CATREVGLSQETQYF.

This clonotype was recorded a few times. CDR3 amino acids: CASSLDYGPTPGYTEAFF. CDR3 DNA: TGTGCCAGCAGCTTGGATTACGGGCCGACCCCGGGGTACACTGAAGCTTTCTTT. The chain links TRBV5-6 to TRBJ1-1; D gene ambiguous. The CDR3 has 18 amino acids. Germline V CDR1 and CDR2: SGHDT, YYEEEE. Deletions cut 0 bases from V and 3 bases from J, with 21 bases between. Drawing the rest from reference TRBV5-6 and TRBJ1-1, the complete variable domain is DAGVTQSPTHLIKTRGQQVTLRCSPKSGHDTVSWYQQALGQGPQFIFQYYEEEERQRGNFPDRFSGHQFPNYSSELNVNALLLGDSALYLCASSLDYGPTPGYTEAFFGQGTRLTVV.

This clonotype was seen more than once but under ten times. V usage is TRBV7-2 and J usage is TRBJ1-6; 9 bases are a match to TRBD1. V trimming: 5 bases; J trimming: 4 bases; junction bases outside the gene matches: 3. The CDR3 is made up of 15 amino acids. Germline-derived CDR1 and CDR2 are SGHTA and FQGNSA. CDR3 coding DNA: TGTGCCAGCAGCCCGGGACAGGGTTATAATTCACCCCTCCACTTT. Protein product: CASSPGQGYNSPLHF.

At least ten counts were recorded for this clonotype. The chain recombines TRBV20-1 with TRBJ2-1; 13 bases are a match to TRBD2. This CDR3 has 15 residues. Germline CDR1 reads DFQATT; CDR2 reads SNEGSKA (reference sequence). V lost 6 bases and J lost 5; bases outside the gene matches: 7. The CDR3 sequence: CSASGTSGNDNEQFF. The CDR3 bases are TGCAGTGCCTCAGGGACTAGCGGGAACGACAATGAGCAGTTCTTC.

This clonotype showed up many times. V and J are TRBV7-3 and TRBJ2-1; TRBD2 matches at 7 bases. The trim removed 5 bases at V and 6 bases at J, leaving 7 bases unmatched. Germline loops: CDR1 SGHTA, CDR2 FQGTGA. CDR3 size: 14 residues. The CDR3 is CASSLRLASNEQFF. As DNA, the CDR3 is TGTGCCAGCAGCCTTAGACTAGCTAGCAATGAGCAGTTCTTC.

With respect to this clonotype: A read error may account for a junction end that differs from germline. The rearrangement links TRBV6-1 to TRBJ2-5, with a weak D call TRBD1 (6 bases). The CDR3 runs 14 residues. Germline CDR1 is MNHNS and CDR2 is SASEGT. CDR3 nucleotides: TGTGCCTGCAGTGAATTCGCAGGGGTGGAGACCCAGTACTTC. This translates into CACSEFAGVETQYF.

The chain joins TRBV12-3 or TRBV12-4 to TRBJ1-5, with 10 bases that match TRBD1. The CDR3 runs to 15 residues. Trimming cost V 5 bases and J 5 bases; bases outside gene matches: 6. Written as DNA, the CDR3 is TGTGCCAGCAGTGACCGGGACAGGGGTTATCAGCCCCAGCATTTT. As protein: CASSDRDRGYQPQHF.

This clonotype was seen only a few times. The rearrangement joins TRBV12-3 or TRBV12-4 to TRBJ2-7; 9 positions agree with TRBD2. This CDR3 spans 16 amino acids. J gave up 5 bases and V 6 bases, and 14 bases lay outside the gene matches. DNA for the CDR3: TGTGCCAGCAGCGACCCCGTGCTAGCGGGGAGACACGAGCAGTACTTC. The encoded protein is CASSDPVLAGRHEQYF.